Listed below are T cell receptor beta chains from one sample, sequenced in a study of blood T cell repertoires in COVID-19. This table comes from immunoSEQ multiplex PCR, and its TCRdb copy is limited to in-frame clones, with some not included. The data hold almost 55,000 clones, with approximately 87% observed a single time. Sequenced sample: peripheral blood. Receptor source: a human donor in a cohort sampled during active COVID-19. Both conserved end residues are part of each CDR3.

j_call: TRBJ1-2
v_call: TRBV21-1
cdr3_aa: CASSVIFVSYYGYTF

j_call: TRBJ2-1
v_call: TRBV14
cdr3_aa: CASSSSGTRSNEQFF

j_call: TRBJ2-6
v_call: TRBV5-4
cdr3_aa: CASSLQGRGANVLTF

j_call: TRBJ2-6
v_call: TRBV5-1
cdr3_aa: CASSGQLTSGANVLTF

j_call: TRBJ2-3
v_call: TRBV7-9
cdr3_aa: CASSATKWSGDTQYF

j_call: TRBJ2-7
v_call: TRBV6-5
cdr3_aa: CASSYSRSLGEQYF

j_call: TRBJ1-3
v_call: TRBV20-1
cdr3_aa: CSASPTGGVGNTIYF

j_call: TRBJ2-1
v_call: TRBV19
cdr3_aa: CASSIYSPNEQFF

j_call: TRBJ2-1
v_call: TRBV4-3
cdr3_aa: CASSQGGGAYNEQFF

j_call: TRBJ1-2
v_call: TRBV7-9
cdr3_aa: CASSSYDQGGANGYTF

j_call: TRBJ1-3
v_call: TRBV3-1/TRBV3-2
cdr3_aa: CASSPGTGSGNTIYF

j_call: TRBJ2-2
v_call: TRBV4-3
cdr3_aa: CASSQERTTNTGELFF

j_call: TRBJ1-2
v_call: TRBV7-9
cdr3_aa: CASSHGGGNHYGYTF

j_call: TRBJ1-2
v_call: TRBV18
cdr3_aa: CASSPQGTGEQGYTF

j_call: TRBJ2-5
v_call: TRBV3-1/TRBV3-2
cdr3_aa: CASTSAGVETQYF

j_call: TRBJ1-1
v_call: TRBV19
cdr3_aa: CATDTGYTEAFF

j_call: TRBJ2-5
v_call: TRBV28
cdr3_aa: CAGNRGQETQYF

j_call: TRBJ2-1
v_call: TRBV6-6
cdr3_aa: CASSRGSGGAVEQFF

j_call: TRBJ1-5
v_call: TRBV2
cdr3_aa: CASALLRQGAIHQPQHF

j_call: TRBJ1-1
v_call: TRBV7-8
cdr3_aa: CASSAQQFTEAFF

j_call: TRBJ1-6
v_call: TRBV7-8
cdr3_aa: CASSLDRGNSPLHF

j_call: TRBJ1-1
v_call: TRBV4-2
cdr3_aa: CASSPGGQANTEAFF

j_call: TRBJ2-5
v_call: TRBV5-1
cdr3_aa: CASTVTGMRETQYF

j_call: TRBJ1-5
v_call: TRBV28
cdr3_aa: CASSNTDDRSGQPQHF

j_call: TRBJ2-3
v_call: TRBV7-2
cdr3_aa: CASSSRGHGTDTQYF

j_call: TRBJ2-1
v_call: TRBV5-1
cdr3_aa: CASSVRTGTSGGSSYNEQFF

j_call: TRBJ1-1
v_call: TRBV29-1
cdr3_aa: CSVERGSGAFF

j_call: TRBJ1-5
v_call: TRBV19
cdr3_aa: CASSILSGGRQPQHF

j_call: TRBJ1-1
v_call: TRBV6-6
cdr3_aa: CASSWRSLNTEAFF

j_call: TRBJ1-4
v_call: TRBV19
cdr3_aa: CASTALPGEKLFF

j_call: TRBJ2-2
v_call: TRBV4-2
cdr3_aa: CASSQDRRQAENTGELFF

j_call: TRBJ2-1
v_call: TRBV5-1
cdr3_aa: CASSLMTGKYNEQFF

j_call: TRBJ2-7
v_call: TRBV7-2
cdr3_aa: CASSSGLAGNPRNEQYF

j_call: TRBJ1-1
v_call: TRBV19
cdr3_aa: CASSISRRGTTEAFF

j_call: TRBJ2-5
v_call: TRBV5-4
cdr3_aa: CASSRSGQAREETQYF

j_call: TRBJ2-4
v_call: TRBV6-1
cdr3_aa: CASSGGGTWDRGGKNIQYF

j_call: TRBJ1-5
v_call: TRBV6-5
cdr3_aa: CASSYRQAVQPQHF

j_call: TRBJ2-3
v_call: TRBV27
cdr3_aa: CASSLGLARTDTQYF

j_call: TRBJ2-1
v_call: TRBV3-1/TRBV3-2
cdr3_aa: CASSQRAVNNEQFF

j_call: TRBJ2-1
v_call: TRBV10-3
cdr3_aa: CAISELGQGGNNEQFF

j_call: TRBJ1-2
v_call: TRBV29-1
cdr3_aa: CSVEARRDRLKYGYTF

j_call: TRBJ2-4
v_call: TRBV4-1
cdr3_aa: CASSSTPSGPVKNIQYF

j_call: TRBJ2-5
v_call: TRBV6-1
cdr3_aa: CASSEMAGQETQYF

j_call: TRBJ2-2
v_call: TRBV24-1
cdr3_aa: CATSGPLQRRVGGARTGELFF

j_call: TRBJ1-4
v_call: TRBV9
cdr3_aa: CASSVGRTGPNEKLFF

j_call: TRBJ1-3
v_call: TRBV24-1
cdr3_aa: CATSDSGRNTIYF

j_call: TRBJ1-6
v_call: TRBV6-5
cdr3_aa: CASSQQGASESPLHF